This entry describes one T cell receptor beta chain. What it binds is unknown. This record comes from a study of Ad26.COV2.S vaccination and SARS-CoV-2 variants. The study, taken as a whole, reports: Spike-specific TCR breadth ran higher among vaccine recipients than placebo recipients.

Treatment of the sample: around 19 received Ad26.COV2.S at low or high dose, single or two shots; a few received placebo; per-sample allocation not given. Day 63 after the first vaccine or placebo injection was the time point for sampling. The germline gives CDR1 SGHTA, CDR2 FQGNSA. The length of the CDR3 is 16 residues. V lost 1 base, J lost 5 bases, and 17 bases lay in between. Data came from immunoSEQ multiplex PCR; TCRdb stores just in-frame clones and leaves some out. Of around 370,000 clones listed, around 83% were seen once; the top ten hold 3.3%. This chain joins TRBV7-2 and TRBJ2-5; maybe TRBD1 (6 bases). The starting material was peripheral blood, obtained in a trial of Ad26.COV2.S vaccine versus placebo. The sequence was collected from a person between 18 and 65 years old who received the Ad26.COV2.S COVID-19 vaccine or a placebo. In DNA, the CDR3 is TGTGCCAGCAGCTTAGGGAACAGGGCAGGGGAGGAGACCCAGTACTTC. Translating it yields CASSLGNRAGEETQYF.